What follows describes a single T cell receptor (beta chain). Its antigen is not identified. Trimming removed 1 base from V and 4 bases from J; junction bases left unmatched: 6. The CDR3 is made up of 15 amino acids. Germline V gives CDR1 SGHRS, CDR2 YFSETQ. The data were obtained in a study of cytomegalovirus exposure and HLA in healthy donors. Study outcomes and limitations: The availability of immune exposure information extended only to CMV serostatus. Reportedly, HLA-A and HLA-B alleles of most subjects were accurately predicted from TCR beta.

The PCR was carried out with 60 Vbeta primers and 13 Jbeta primers. Using immunoSEQ multiplex PCR, the repertoire was profiled, and TCRdb retains in-frame clones only, with some absent. The data show about 82,000 clones, approximately 74% seen once. Sequenced: PBMCs. This receptor was obtained from a woman aged 45 to 65 in good health and CMV-seropositive. The V gene is TRBV5-1, the J gene TRBJ2-7; 9 nucleotides agree with TRBD1. This chain's CDR3 is CASSLSGTGMYEQYF. In nucleotides, the CDR3 is TGCGCCAGCAGCTTGTCCGGGACAGGGATGTACGAGCAGTACTTC.